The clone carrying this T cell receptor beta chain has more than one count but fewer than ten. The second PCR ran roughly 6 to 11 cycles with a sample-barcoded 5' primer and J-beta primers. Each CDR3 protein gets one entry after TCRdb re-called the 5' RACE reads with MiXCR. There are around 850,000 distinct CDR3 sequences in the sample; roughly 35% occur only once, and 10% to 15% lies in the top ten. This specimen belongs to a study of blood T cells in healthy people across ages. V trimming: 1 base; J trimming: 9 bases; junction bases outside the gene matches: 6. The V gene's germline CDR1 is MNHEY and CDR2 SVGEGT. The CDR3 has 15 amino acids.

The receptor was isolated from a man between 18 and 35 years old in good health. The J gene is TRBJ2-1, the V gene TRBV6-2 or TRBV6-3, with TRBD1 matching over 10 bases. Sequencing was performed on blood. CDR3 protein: CASSYFGTGAGEQFF. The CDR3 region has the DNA TGTGCCAGCAGTTACTTTGGGACAGGGGCCGGTGAGCAGTTCTTC.